A few counts support the clone carrying this T cell receptor beta chain. Its antigen is currently unknown. In TCRdb, the RT-PCR reads were re-called with MiXCR into one record per CDR3 protein. The repertoire holds 430,000 or so distinct CDR3 sequences, approximately 11% seen once, with 9.5% to 15% in the top ten. From germline, CDR1 is KGHDR and CDR2 SFDVKD. The ends were cut back, 2 bases at V and 7 bases at J, with 16 bases in the middle. CDR3 size: 15 residues. The sample originates from a study of response to subunit inactivated influenza vaccine. Notes on the study in general: There was a suggestion from the authors that each seasonal influenza vaccination recruits few new T cells.

The specimen comprised PBMCs from blood, sampled 40 to 50 days after vaccination. The receptor was derived from a man aged 50 to 60 who received an inactivated influenza vaccine. The V gene is TRBV24-1, the J gene TRBJ2-5; D is possibly TRBD1 or TRBD2 (6 bases each). For the CDR3, the DNA is TGTGCCACCAGTGATTCCTCCCCAGGGGAGGCGACCCAGTACTTC. This sequence encodes CATSDSSPGEATQYF.